There are a few counts of the clone carrying this T cell receptor (beta chain). Antigen specificity is unknown. The J segment lost 3 bases and the V segment lost 5 bases, leaving 8 bases of the junction unmatched. CDR1 SGHNT and CDR2 YENEEA come from the germline V gene. The CDR3 is made up of 16 amino acids. This entry is derived from a study of cytomegalovirus exposure and HLA in healthy donors. General study findings and limits: In an earlier analysis, in about 530 donors, most V segments appeared productive either ~90% or ~30% of the time. CMV serostatus was the sole immune exposure information available.

In the PCR, 60 Vbeta and 13 Jbeta primers were used. Produced via immunoSEQ multiplex PCR; TCRdb's table is partial and in-frame only. In the table there are more than 95,000 clones, around 65% of which are singletons. Material: PBMCs. The genes are TRBV11-3 and TRBJ2-3, with 10 bases lining up with TRBD2. The receptor was isolated from a woman aged 45-65 years in good health and CMV-seronegative. As DNA, the CDR3 is TGTGCCAGCAGCCCCCTTAGCGGGAGGAATACAGATACGCAGTATTTT. Protein product: CASSPLSGRNTDTQYF.